This T cell receptor beta chain was captured in a study of regulatory T cells in long-lasting Graves disease (dated by TCRdb to the early 2020s). With regard to the full study: Persistent Graves' disease was defined as persistently positive TSH receptor autoantibodies together with antithyroid drug treatment for over 5 years. Persistent Graves' disease patients were compared with newly diagnosed Graves' disease patients by peripheral blood TCR sequencing and RNA sequencing. The study was registered as a clinical trial and conducted in China. A total of 33 samples were covered by TCR sequencing, comprising approximately 13 persistent and 20 newly diagnosed Graves' disease patients. Antithyroid drugs had been taken for about 10.3 years on average by persistent Graves' disease patients in the clinical cohort.

The paper as a whole reports these results and caveats: Compared with newly diagnosed patients, patients with persistent Graves' disease had lower TCR Shannon entropy and fewer highly expanded clones, which suggests clonal expansion. As a limitation, the authors acknowledged that the small sample size may reduce accuracy. Because the primary lesion, thyroid tissue, could not be accessed, the study looked at peripheral blood alone. TRBV28, TRBJ1-2 and TRBJ2-5 were preferentially used in persistent disease, while TRBV20-1 and TRBJ2-1 were favored in newly diagnosed disease. Sequencing and analysis were restricted to the TCR beta chain. Persistent patients shared more public clonotypes among themselves (around 3,000) than newly diagnosed patients did (about 900).

This clonotype was seen many times. No cognate antigen has been identified for it. The sample holds no much larger clone one base away, and base qualities are not on file. The receptor library was made with multiplex PCR. TCRdb names Illumina HiSeq 4000 as the instrument used. iRepertoire HTBI primers and Arm-PCR amplification of CDR3 regions were used to construct TCR beta libraries. Before sequencing, the PCR products underwent gel purification. The authors processed their data as follows. Gene usage analysis of CDR3 amino acid clonotypes relied on the approximately 60 TRBV and 15 or so TRBJ segments identified across samples. COPE and FqMerger were used to merge the filtered high-quality paired reads into contigs. Contigs were aligned with BLAST to IMGT TRBV, TRBD and TRBJ reference genes, and CDR3 was defined per IMGT. Highly expanded clones were defined as clonotypes with a frequency above 0.1%. Repertoire diversity was measured by Shannon entropy, and V-J evenness by the Gini coefficient. Clonotypes shared by more than one individual were considered public. The public reads were reprocessed in TCRdb via fastp at Q25 and MiXCR, keeping in-frame beta chains. Every entry covers one CDR3 protein and lists the most common genes and DNA from its rows. TCRdb, rather than the study authors, made the V and J calls. The sample yields roughly 400,000 distinct CDR3 sequences; around 20% were counted once. The top ten hold roughly 20% of the sample.

CDR1 and CDR2 are read off the germline V gene as MDHEN and SYDVKM. Inclusive of the bounding cysteine and phenylalanine, the CDR3 is 15 residues long. Here the CDR3 DNA is all that survives: 45 bases in frame from base 1. V and J are trimmed by 7 bases and 1 base, and the gene matches miss 10 bases of the junction. Read against the paper, the sample's time point label means: persistent/refractory GD, antithyroid drugs over 5 years with positive TRAb. For both TCR sequencing and RNA sequencing, RNA was extracted from PBMCs using TRIzol. The diagnosis of Graves' disease was made according to American Thyroid Association guidelines. The patients came from an endocrinology department in Xi'an, China. From each patient, approximately 10 milliliters of peripheral blood was collected into an EDTA anticoagulant tube. Ficoll Paque Plus density gradient separation was used to isolate PBMCs, and no further T cell sorting was done. An Agilent 2100 Bioanalyzer and agarose gel were used to check RNA quality, and a NanoDrop 2000 was used to measure RNA concentration.

This specimen consisted of peripheral blood mononuclear cells (PBMCs), obtained when the disease was refractory, from a patient treated with antithyroid drugs. The sequence is built from TRBV28 and TRBJ2-7; 7 middle bases align to TRBD2. The clonotype comes from a female donor with Graves disease. The CDR3 loop reads CASNPGGAVSYEQYF. The sequence in DNA is TGTGCCAGCAACCCGGGGGGAGCGGTTTCCTACGAGCAGTACTTC.